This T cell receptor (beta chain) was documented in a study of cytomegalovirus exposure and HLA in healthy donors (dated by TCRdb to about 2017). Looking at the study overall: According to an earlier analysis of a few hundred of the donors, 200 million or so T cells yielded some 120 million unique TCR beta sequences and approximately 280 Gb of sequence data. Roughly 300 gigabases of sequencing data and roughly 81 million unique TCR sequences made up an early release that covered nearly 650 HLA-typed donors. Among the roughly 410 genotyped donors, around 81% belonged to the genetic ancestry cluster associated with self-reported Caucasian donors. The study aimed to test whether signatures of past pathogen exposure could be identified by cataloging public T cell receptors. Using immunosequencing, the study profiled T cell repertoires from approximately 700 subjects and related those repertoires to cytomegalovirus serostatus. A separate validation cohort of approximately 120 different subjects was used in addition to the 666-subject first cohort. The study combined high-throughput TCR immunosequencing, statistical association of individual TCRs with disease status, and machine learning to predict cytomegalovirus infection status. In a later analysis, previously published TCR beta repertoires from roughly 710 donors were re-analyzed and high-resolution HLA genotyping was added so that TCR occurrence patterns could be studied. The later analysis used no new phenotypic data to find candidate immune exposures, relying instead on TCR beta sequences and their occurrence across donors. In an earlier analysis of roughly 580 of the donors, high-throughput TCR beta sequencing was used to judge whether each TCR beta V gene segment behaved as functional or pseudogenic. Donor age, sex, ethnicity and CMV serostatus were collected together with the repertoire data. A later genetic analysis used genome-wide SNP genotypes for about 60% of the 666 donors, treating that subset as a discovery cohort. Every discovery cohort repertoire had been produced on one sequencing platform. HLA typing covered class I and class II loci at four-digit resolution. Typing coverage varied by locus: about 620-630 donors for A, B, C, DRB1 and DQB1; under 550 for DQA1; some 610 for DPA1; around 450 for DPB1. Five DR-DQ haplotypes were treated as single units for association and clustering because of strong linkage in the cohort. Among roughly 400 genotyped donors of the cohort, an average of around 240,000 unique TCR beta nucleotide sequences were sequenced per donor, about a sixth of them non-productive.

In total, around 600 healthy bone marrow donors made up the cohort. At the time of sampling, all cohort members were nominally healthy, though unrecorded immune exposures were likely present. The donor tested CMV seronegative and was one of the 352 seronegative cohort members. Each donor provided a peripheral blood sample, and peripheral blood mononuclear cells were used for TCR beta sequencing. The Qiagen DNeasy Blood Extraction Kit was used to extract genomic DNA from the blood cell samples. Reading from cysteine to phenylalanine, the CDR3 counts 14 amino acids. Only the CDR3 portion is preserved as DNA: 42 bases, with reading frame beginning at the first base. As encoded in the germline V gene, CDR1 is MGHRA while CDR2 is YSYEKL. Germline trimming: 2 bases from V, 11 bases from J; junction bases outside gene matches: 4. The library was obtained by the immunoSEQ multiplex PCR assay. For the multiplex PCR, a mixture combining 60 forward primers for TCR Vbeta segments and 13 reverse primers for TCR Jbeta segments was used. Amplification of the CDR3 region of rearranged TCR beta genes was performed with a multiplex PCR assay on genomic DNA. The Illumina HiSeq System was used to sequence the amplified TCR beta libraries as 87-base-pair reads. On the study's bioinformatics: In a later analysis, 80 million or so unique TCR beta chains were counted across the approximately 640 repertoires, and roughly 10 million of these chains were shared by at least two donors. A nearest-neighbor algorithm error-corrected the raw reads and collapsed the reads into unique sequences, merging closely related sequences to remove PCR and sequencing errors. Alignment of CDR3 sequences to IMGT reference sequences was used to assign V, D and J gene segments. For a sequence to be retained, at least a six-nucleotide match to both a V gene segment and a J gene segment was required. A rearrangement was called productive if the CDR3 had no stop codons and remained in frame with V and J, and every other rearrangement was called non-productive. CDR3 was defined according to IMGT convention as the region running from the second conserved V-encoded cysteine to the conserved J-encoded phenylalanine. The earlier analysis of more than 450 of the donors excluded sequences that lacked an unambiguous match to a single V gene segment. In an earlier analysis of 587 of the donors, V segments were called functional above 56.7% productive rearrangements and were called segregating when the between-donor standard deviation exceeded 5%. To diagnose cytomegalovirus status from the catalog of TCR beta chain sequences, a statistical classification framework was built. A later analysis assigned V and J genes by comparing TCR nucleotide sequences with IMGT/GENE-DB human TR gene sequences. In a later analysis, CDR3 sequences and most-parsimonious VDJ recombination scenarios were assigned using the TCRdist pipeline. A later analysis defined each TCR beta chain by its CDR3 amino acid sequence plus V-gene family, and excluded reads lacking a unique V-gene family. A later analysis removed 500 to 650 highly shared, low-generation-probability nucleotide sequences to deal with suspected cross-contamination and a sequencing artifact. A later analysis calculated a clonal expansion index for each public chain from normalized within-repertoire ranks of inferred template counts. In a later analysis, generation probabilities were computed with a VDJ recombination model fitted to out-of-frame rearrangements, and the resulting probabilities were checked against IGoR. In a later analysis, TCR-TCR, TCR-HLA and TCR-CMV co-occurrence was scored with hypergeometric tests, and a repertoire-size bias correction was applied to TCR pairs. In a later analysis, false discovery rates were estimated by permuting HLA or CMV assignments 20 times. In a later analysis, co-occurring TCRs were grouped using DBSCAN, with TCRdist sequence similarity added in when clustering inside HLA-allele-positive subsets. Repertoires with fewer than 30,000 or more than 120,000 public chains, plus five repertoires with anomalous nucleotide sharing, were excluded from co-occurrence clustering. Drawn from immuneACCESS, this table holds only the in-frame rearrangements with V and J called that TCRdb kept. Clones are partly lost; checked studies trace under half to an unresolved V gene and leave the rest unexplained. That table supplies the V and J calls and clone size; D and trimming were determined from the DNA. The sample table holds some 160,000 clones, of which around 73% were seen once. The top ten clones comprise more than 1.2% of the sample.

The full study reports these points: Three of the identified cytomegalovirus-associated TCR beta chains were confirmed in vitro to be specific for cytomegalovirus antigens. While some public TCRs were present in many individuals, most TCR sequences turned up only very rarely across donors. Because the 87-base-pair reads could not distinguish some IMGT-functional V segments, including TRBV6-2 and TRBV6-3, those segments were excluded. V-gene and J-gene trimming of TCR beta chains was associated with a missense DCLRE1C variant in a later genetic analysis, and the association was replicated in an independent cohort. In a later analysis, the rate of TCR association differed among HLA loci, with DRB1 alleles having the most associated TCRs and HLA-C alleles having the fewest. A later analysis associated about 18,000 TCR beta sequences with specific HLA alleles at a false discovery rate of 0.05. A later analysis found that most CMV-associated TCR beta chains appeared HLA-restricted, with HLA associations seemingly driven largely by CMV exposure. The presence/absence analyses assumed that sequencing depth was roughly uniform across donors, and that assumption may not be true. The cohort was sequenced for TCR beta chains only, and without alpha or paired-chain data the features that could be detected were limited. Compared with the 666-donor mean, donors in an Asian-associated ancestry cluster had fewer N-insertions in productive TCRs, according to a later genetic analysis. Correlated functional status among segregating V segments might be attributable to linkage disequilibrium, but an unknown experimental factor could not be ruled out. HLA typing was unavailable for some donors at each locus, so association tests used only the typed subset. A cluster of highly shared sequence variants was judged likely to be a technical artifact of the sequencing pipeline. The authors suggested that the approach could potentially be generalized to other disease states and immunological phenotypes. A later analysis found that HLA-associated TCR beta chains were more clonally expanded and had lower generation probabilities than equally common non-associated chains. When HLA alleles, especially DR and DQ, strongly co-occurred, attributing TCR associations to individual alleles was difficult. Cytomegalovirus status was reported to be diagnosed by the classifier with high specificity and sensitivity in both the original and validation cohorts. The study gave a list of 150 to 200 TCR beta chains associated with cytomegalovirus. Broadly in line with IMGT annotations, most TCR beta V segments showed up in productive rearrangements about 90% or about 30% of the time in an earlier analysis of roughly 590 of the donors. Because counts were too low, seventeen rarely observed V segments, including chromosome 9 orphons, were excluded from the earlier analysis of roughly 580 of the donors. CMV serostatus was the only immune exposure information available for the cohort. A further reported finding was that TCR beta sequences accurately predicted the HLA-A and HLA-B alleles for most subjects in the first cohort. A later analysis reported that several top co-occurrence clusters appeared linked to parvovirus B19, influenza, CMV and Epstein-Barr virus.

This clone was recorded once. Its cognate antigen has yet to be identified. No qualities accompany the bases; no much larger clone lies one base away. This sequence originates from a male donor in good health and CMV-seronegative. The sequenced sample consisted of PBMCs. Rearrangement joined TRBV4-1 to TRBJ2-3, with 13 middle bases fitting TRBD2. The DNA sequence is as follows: TGCGCCAGCAGCCAAACTAGCGGGGGGGGTTGGCAGTATTTT. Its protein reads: CASSQTSGGGWQYF.